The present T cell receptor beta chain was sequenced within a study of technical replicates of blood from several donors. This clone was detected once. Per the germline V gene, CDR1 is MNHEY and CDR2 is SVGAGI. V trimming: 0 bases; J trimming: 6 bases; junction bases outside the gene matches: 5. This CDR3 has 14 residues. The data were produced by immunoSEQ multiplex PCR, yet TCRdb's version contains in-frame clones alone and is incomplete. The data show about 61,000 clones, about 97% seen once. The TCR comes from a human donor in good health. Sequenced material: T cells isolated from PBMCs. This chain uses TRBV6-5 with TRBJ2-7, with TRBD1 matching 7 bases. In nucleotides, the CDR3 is TGTGCCAGCAGTTACTCATCGACAGGGCGCGAGCAGTACTTC. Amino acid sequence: CASSYSSTGREQYF.